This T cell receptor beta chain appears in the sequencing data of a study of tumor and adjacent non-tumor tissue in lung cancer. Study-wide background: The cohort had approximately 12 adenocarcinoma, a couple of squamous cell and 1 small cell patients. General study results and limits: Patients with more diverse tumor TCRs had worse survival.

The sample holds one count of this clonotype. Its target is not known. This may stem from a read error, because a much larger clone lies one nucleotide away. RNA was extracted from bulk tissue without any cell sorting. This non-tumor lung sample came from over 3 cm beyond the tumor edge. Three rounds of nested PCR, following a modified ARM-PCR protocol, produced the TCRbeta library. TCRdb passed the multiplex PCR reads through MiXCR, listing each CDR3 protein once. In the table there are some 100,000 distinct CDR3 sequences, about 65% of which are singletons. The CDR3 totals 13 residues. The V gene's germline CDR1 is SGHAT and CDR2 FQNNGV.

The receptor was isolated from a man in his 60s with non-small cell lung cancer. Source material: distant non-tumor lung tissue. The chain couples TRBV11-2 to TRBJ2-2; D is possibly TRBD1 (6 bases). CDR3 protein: CASSLRGTVELFF. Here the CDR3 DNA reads TGTGCCAGCAGCTTAAGGGGGACCGTGGAGCTGTTTTTT.